Below, 23 T cell receptor beta chains from the same sample are listed, as sequenced in a study of blood T cell repertoires in COVID-19. Method: immunoSEQ multiplex PCR; TCRdb's copy keeps in-frame clones and lacks some. The sample yields about 320,000 clones, roughly nine tenths seen once. The sample taken for sequencing was peripheral blood. Receptor source: a woman aged 30 to 39 with COVID-19, enrolled during active disease.

V gene TRBV6-6 combines with J gene TRBJ2-7; the match to TRBD2 covers 7 bases. Per the germline V gene, CDR1 is MNHNY and CDR2 is SVGAGI (reference sequence). CDR3 length equals 16 residues. The junction had 5 bases not matched to a gene; V was cut back by 0 bases and J by 0 bases. CDR3 in DNA: TGTGCCAGCAGTTACTCCCGCGGGGGAAACTCCTACGAGCAGTACTTC. It specifies CASSYSRGGNSYEQYF.

This chain uses TRBV7-2 with TRBJ2-1; 7 nucleotides align to TRBD2. The V gene's germline CDR1 is SGHTA and CDR2 FQGNSA. The CDR3 sequence is 14 residues long. With V trimmed by 7 bases and J by 3 bases, 6 bases remained unmatched. The CDR3 DNA is TGTGCCAGCACCCGGGACTACCTCTACAATGAGCAGTTCTTC. Its translation is CASTRDYLYNEQFF. The variable domain in full, with the rest retrieved from reference TRBV7-2 and TRBJ2-1, is GAGVSQSPSNKVTEKGKDVELRCDPISGHTALYWYRQSLGQGLEFLIYFQGNSAPDKSGLPSDRFSAERTGGSVSTLTIQRTQQEDSAVYLCASTRDYLYNEQFFGPGTRLTVL.

The CDR3 here is CASKYSGVGKLFF. CDR3 DNA sequence: TGCGCCAGCAAGTACAGCGGAGTCGGAAAACTGTTTTTT. This chain uses TRBV10-2 with TRBJ1-4; D gene uncertain. The CDR3 consists of 13 residues. V lost 7 bases and J 10 bases, leaving 16 bases between the germline ends. Germline V lookup: CDR1 WSHSY, CDR2 SAAADI.

The CDR3 protein is CASSYRGRGTGELFF. In DNA form, the CDR3 reads TGTGCCAGCAGTTACAGGGGGCGCGGCACCGGGGAGCTGTTTTTT. The rearrangement uses TRBV28 and TRBJ2-2; 9 nucleotides match TRBD1. The CDR3 totals 15 residues. Germline trimming cut 4 bases from V and 4 bases from J; bases unmatched to any gene: 4. Germline V gene lookup returns CDR1 MDHEN and CDR2 SYDVKM.

In the case of this clone: The identical CDR3 is also encoded by other nucleotide sequences in the sample. The chain employs TRBV15 and TRBJ2-3, with 8 bases matching TRBD2. Germline CDR1 reads LNHNV; CDR2 reads YYDKDF (reference sequence). This CDR3 contains 16 residues. Trimming removed 4 bases from V and 1 base from J; junction bases left unmatched: 7. CDR3: CATSMGLEGGTDTQYF. In DNA, the CDR3 is TGTGCCACCAGCATGGGACTAGAAGGGGGCACAGATACGCAGTATTTT.

The chain recombines TRBV5-1 with TRBJ2-4; 7 nucleotides match TRBD2. Germline CDR1 reads SGHRS; CDR2 reads YFSETQ. V was pared by 1 base and J by 1 base, with 5 bases of the junction left unmatched. The CDR3 extends over 16 amino acids. The DNA for the CDR3 is TGCGCCAGCAGCTTGAATAGCGGGTCGGCCAAAAACATTCAGTACTTC. Its translation: CASSLNSGSAKNIQYF.

The chain joins TRBV4-2 to TRBJ1-2; TRBD1 aligns across 9 bases. The germline V gene encodes CDR1 LGHNA and CDR2 YNFKEQ. The CDR3 has 17 residues. The V gene end was trimmed by 1 base and the J gene end by 0 bases; junction bases not matched to a gene: 6. The CDR3 reads CASSQVFGTGTNYGYTF. The CDR3 nucleotides are TGTGCCAGCAGCCAAGTATTCGGGACAGGGACTAACTATGGCTACACCTTC.

The chain has TRBV4-1 and TRBJ2-4; TRBD2 matches at 11 bases. This CDR3 is built from 14 residues. Trimming took 4 bases from V and 10 from J; bases not matched to a gene: 6. Germline V gene sequence: CDR1 MGHRA, CDR2 YSYEKL. The CDR3 protein is CASSLLAGGRIQYF. In DNA form, the CDR3 reads TGCGCCAGCAGCCTCCTAGCGGGGGGCCGGATTCAGTACTTC.

This clone was detected only a few times. The CDR3 sequence: CASSRPATNEKLFF. CDR3 in DNA: TGTGCCAGTTCGAGGCCCGCGACTAATGAAAAACTGTTTTTT. The chain couples TRBV19 to TRBJ1-4; D uncertain. CDR1 and CDR2 (germline): LNHDA, SQIVND (reference sequence). Trimming shortened V by 8 bases and J by 2 bases, and 12 bases separated the two germline ends. The CDR3 length is 14 residues. The variable domain in full, completed from reference TRBV19 and TRBJ1-4, reads DGGITQSPKYLFRKEGQNVTLSCEQNLNHDAMYWYRQDPGQGLRLIYYSQIVNDFQKGDIAEGYSVSREKKESFPLTVTSAQKNPTAFYLCASSRPATNEKLFFGSGTQLSVL.

The chain couples TRBV5-1 to TRBJ1-2, with TRBD1 matching over 7 bases. V lost 4 bases, J lost 2 bases, and 8 bases stayed unmatched. The CDR3 contains 15 residues. Per the germline V gene, CDR1 is SGHRS and CDR2 is YFSETQ. The CDR3 DNA reads as TGCGCCAGCAGCCTCTCGGGCAGGGGGAACTATGGCTACACCTTC. Protein sequence: CASSLSGRGNYGYTF.

The chain carries TRBV27 and TRBJ2-7; no firm D call. Germline V lookup: CDR1 MNHEY, CDR2 SMNVEV (reference sequence). The CDR3 extends over 14 amino acids. Between the trimmed V and J ends, which lost 5 bases and 2 bases, there was a span of 13 bases. The chain's CDR3 is CASSPSFEAYEQYF. The CDR3 DNA follows: TGTGCCAGCAGTCCCTCTTTCGAGGCCTACGAGCAGTACTTC.

CDR3 sequence (DNA): TGTGCCAGCACCTCGGTTGAGACCCAGTACTTC. This sequence encodes CASTSVETQYF. The chain has TRBV7-8 and TRBJ2-5, with unresolved D. V was trimmed by 7 bases and J by 5 bases, leaving 8 bases between them. The CDR3 totals 11 residues. CDR1 SGHVS and CDR2 FQNEAQ come from the germline V gene.

J is TRBJ1-4 and V is TRBV6-5; 9 nucleotides match TRBD1. With 6 bases clipped from V and 7 bases from J, the junction kept 6 bases outside the gene matches. The CDR3 consists of 14 residues. CDR1 and CDR2 from the germline V gene are MNHEY and SVGAGI. The CDR3 DNA sequence: TGTGCCAGCAGGTTGGACAGGGGCGGTGAAAAACTGTTTTTT. This gives the protein CASRLDRGGEKLFF.

This clone has a handful of counts. Different DNA sequences within this sample yield the same CDR3. The CDR3, as DNA: TGCGCCAGCAGCGGGACAGGGGGTTACGAGCAGTACTTC. Translated: CASSGTGGYEQYF. This chain joins TRBV10-2 and TRBJ2-7; TRBD1 matches at 11 bases. The CDR3 is 13 residues long. The V and J ends lost 6 bases and 4 bases, in that order; junction bases with no gene match: 2. Per germline, CDR1 WSHSY and CDR2 SAAADI.

This sequence joins TRBV5-1 and TRBJ1-3; weak D call: TRBD1 (6 bases). The germline V and J ends were trimmed by 0 bases and 3 bases, with 10 bases remaining between them. The CDR3 loop spans 15 amino acids. CDR1 is SGHRS and CDR2 is YFSETQ in the germline V gene. The CDR3 sequence is CASSLEGQYGNTIYF. Here the CDR3 DNA reads TGCGCCAGCAGCTTGGAGGGACAATATGGAAACACCATATATTTT.

This sequence joins TRBV12-3 or TRBV12-4 and TRBJ2-7; D is uncertain. The CDR3 is made up of 12 amino acids. Trimming shortened V by 4 bases and J by 0 bases, and 4 bases separated the two germline ends. The CDR3 coding sequence is TGTGCCAGCAGTTCTAGCTCCTACGAGCAGTACTTC. It translates to CASSSSSYEQYF.

This clone was counted once. The chain combines TRBV5-6 with TRBJ2-4, with D possibly matching TRBD2 (5 bases). Germline assignment: CDR1 SGHDT and CDR2 YYEEEE. The germline V and J ends were trimmed by 5 bases and 4 bases, with 13 bases remaining between them. The CDR3 is 14 amino acids. The CDR3 sequence is CASRARGTKNIQYF. Here the CDR3 DNA reads TGTGCCAGCAGGGCACGGGGAACAAAAAACATTCAGTACTTC.

A remark on this clone: Different DNA sequences within this sample yield the same CDR3. The V call is TRBV2, the J call TRBJ1-2; TRBD1 matches at 10 bases. The length of the CDR3 is 13 residues. Germline assignment: CDR1 SNHLY and CDR2 FYNNEI. The trim removed 6 bases at V and 4 bases at J, leaving 2 bases unmatched. CDR3 sequence: CASSGTGAYGYTF. CDR3 bases: TGTGCCAGCAGCGGGACAGGGGCCTATGGCTACACCTTC.

CDR3 DNA sequence: TGTGCCAGCAGTGAGGGAGCGAACACCGGGGAGCTGTTTTTT. Amino acid sequence: CASSEGANTGELFF. V usage is TRBV2 and J usage is TRBJ2-2; D perhaps matches TRBD2 (5 bases). Deletions cut 3 bases from V and 0 bases from J, with 5 bases between. This CDR3 is built from 14 residues. The germline gives CDR1 SNHLY, CDR2 FYNNEI.

This clone was seen only once. The chain employs TRBV4-1 and TRBJ2-1; 10 bases fit TRBD2. Germline trimming cut 1 base from V and 8 bases from J; bases unmatched to any gene: 11. CDR1 and CDR2 (germline): MGHRA, YSYEKL. CDR3 length: 17 residues. The CDR3 spells CASSQVDLAGALHEQFF. The CDR3 region has the DNA TGCGCCAGCAGCCAAGTGGATCTAGCGGGGGCCCTCCATGAGCAGTTCTTC.

The chain is built from TRBV19 and TRBJ2-7; 10 positions match TRBD1. The germline V gene encodes CDR1 LNHDA and CDR2 SQIVND (reference sequence). The V gene end was trimmed by 5 bases and the J gene end by 2 bases; junction bases not matched to a gene: 6. CDR3 length: 15 residues. CDR3 sequence: CASSPPGTGAYEQYF. In nucleotides, the CDR3 is TGTGCCAGTAGTCCCCCCGGGACAGGGGCCTACGAGCAGTACTTC. The full variable domain, rest sourced from reference TRBV19 and TRBJ2-7, is DGGITQSPKYLFRKEGQNVTLSCEQNLNHDAMYWYRQDPGQGLRLIYYSQIVNDFQKGDIAEGYSVSREKKESFPLTVTSAQKNPTAFYLCASSPPGTGAYEQYFGPGTRLTVT.

The CDR3 loop is CASSQGTGGIRGYTF. In DNA, the CDR3 is TGTGCCAGCAGCCAAGGGACAGGGGGGATTAGGGGCTACACCTTC. The V gene is TRBV3-1 (or the pseudogene TRBV3-2), the J gene TRBJ1-2; 10 bases fit TRBD1. V was pared by 1 base and J by 8 bases, with 7 bases of the junction left unmatched. Germline lookup yields CDR1 LGHDT and CDR2 YNNKEL (reference sequence). The CDR3 spans 15 residues.

Here the CDR3 reads CASSQPDREGYGYTF. The DNA for the CDR3 is TGTGCCAGCAGCCAACCAGACAGGGAAGGCTATGGCTACACCTTC. The V gene is TRBV3-1 (or the pseudogene TRBV3-2), the J gene TRBJ1-2, with TRBD1 matching over 7 bases. This CDR3 is 15 amino acids long. From germline, CDR1 is LGHDT and CDR2 YNNKEL (reference sequence). Trimming removed 2 bases from V and 4 bases from J; junction bases left unmatched: 7.